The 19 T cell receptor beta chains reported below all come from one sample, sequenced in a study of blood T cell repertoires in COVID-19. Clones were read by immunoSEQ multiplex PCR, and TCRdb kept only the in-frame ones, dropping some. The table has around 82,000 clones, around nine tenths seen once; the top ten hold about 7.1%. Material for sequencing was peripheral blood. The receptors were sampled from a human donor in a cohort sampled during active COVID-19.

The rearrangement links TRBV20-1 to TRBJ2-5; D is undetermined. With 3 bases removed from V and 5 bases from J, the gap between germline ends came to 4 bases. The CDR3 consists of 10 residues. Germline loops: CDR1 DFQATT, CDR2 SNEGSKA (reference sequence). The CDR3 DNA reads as TGCAGTGCTAGGAGTGAGACCCAGTACTTC. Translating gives CSARSETQYF.

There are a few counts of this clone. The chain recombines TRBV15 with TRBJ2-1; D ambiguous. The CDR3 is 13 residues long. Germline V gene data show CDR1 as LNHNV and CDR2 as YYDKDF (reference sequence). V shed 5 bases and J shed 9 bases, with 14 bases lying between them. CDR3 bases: TGTGCCACCAGCCAAAGCAGAGCAGGTGAGCAGTTCTTC. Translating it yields CATSQSRAGEQFF.

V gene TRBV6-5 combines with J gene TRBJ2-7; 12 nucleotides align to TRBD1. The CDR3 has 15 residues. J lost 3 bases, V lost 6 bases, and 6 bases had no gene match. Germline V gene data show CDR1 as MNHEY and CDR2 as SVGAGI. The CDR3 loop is CASRPGQGANYEQYF. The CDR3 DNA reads TGTGCCAGCAGACCGGGACAGGGGGCAAACTACGAGCAGTACTTC.

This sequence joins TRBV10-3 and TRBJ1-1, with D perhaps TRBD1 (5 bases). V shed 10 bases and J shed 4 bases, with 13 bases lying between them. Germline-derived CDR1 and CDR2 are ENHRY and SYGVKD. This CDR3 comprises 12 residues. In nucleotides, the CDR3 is TGTGCCACCTTGGGGGGAGGCACTGAAGCTTTCTTT. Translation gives CATLGGGTEAFF.

The CDR3 nucleotides read TGTGCCAGCAGCCAAGATTTAAACAATGAGCAGTTCTTC. Translated, it gives CASSQDLNNEQFF. This chain joins TRBV3-1 (or the pseudogene TRBV3-2) and TRBJ2-1; D call uncertain. The V and J ends lost 0 bases and 5 bases respectively, with 5 bases between them. The CDR3 extends over 13 amino acids. The germline V gene has CDR1 LGHDT and CDR2 YNNKEL (reference sequence).

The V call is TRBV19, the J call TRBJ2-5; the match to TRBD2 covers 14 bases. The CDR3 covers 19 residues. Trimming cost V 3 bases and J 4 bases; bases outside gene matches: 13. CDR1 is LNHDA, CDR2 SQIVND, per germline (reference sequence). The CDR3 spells CASSIQTGTSGGRGETQYF. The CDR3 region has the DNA TGTGCCAGTAGTATTCAGACCGGGACTAGCGGGGGAAGGGGAGAGACCCAGTACTTC.

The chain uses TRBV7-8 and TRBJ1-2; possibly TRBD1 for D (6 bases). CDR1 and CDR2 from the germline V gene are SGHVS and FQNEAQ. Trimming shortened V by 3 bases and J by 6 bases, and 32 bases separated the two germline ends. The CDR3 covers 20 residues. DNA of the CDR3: TGTGCCAGCAGCTTTTTCTTGGGTGGGGGTCCAGGGGAGAAGTCGAATGGCTACACCTTC. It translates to CASSFFLGGGPGEKSNGYTF.

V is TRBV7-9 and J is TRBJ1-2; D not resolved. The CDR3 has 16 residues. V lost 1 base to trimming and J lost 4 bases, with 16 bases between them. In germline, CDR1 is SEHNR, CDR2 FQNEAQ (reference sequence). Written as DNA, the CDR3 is TGTGCCAGCAGCTTAGTGGAGACCCGCCCTCTCTATGGCTACACCTTC. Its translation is CASSLVETRPLYGYTF.

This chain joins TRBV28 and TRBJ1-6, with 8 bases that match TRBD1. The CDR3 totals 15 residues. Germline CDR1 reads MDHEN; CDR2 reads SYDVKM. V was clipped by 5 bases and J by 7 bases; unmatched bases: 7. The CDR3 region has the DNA TGTGCCAGCAGTCCATCGACAGGGGACAATTCACCCCTCCACTTT. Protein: CASSPSTGDNSPLHF.

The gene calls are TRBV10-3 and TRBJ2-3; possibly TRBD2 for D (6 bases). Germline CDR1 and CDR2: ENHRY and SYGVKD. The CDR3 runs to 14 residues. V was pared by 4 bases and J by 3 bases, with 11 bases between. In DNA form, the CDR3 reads TGTGCCATCAGTGGGGAGGTGGGGACAGATACGCAGTATTTT. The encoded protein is CAISGEVGTDTQYF.

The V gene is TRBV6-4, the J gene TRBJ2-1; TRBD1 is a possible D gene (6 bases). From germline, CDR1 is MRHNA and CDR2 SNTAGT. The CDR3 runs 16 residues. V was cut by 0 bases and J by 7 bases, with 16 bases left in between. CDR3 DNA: TGTGCCAGCAGTGACTCCTGGGGACGCCAGGGGAATGAGCAGTTCTTC. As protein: CASSDSWGRQGNEQFF.

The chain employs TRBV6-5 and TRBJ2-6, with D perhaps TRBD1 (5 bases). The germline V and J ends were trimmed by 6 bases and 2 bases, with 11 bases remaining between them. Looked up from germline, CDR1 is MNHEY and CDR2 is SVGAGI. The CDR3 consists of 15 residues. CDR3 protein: CASRAPGTGANVLTF. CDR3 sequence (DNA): TGTGCCAGCAGAGCTCCAGGGACTGGGGCCAACGTCCTGACTTTC.

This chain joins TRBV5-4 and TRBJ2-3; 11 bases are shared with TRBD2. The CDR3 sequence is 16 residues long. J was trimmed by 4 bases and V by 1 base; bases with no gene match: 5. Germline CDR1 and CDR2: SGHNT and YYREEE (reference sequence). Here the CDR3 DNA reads TGTGCCAGCAGCTTGTTGGCTAGCGGGGGGTCAGATACGCAGTATTTT. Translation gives CASSLLASGGSDTQYF.

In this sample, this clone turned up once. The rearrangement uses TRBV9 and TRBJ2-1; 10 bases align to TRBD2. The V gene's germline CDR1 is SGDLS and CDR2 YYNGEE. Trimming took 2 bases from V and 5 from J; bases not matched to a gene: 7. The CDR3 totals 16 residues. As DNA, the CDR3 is TGTGCCAGCAGCGTGGCCCTAGCGGGGGCCGACAATGAGCAGTTCTTC. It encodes CASSVALAGADNEQFF.

The CDR3 reads CASDKRGSSYNEQFF. The CDR3 DNA sequence: TGTGCCAGTGACAAGCGGGGTAGCTCCTACAATGAGCAGTTCTTC. The V call is TRBV19, the J call TRBJ2-1, with TRBD2 matching over 7 bases. This CDR3 has 15 residues. Per germline, CDR1 LNHDA and CDR2 SQIVND (reference sequence). V lost 8 bases to trimming and J lost 0 bases; unmatched junction nucleotides: 7.

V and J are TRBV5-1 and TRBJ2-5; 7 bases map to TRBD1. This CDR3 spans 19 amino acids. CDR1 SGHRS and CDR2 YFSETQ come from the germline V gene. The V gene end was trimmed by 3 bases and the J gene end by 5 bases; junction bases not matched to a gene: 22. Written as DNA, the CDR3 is TGCGCCAGCAGCTCGAAGGACAGGACGGTCTATTCAACCCCGGAGACCCAGTACTTC. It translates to CASSSKDRTVYSTPETQYF.

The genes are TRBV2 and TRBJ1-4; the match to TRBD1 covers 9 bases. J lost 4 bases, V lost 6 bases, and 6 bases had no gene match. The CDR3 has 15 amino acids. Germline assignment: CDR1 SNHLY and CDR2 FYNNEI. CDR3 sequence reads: CASSRPGQGNEKLFF. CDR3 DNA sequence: TGTGCCAGCAGCCGTCCGGGACAGGGTAATGAAAAACTGTTTTTT.

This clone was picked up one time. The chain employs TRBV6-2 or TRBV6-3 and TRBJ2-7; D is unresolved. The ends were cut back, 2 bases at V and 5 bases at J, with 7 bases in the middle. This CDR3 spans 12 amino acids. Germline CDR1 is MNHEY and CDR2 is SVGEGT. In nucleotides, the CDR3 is TGTGCCAGCAGTTACACTGGTAACGAGCAGTACTTC. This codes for CASSYTGNEQYF.

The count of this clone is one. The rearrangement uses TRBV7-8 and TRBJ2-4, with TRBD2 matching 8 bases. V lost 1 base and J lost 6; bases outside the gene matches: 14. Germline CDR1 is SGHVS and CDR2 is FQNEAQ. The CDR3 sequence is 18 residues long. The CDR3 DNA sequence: TGTGCCAGCAGCTTAGTCGGACTAGCTTCAATTGAGGGAAACATTCAGTACTTC. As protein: CASSLVGLASIEGNIQYF.